A selection of T cell receptor beta chains follows, all from one sample in a study of early T cells in non-severe SARS-CoV-2 infection. Via MiXCR, TCRdb re-called the 5' RACE reads, giving one row per CDR3 protein. Of approximately 66,000 distinct CDR3 sequences in the sample, under 15% were seen once. The specimen sequenced was whole blood. The receptors stem from an adult who was a healthcare worker with PCR-confirmed SARS-CoV-2 infection or an uninfected control (not recorded which). The CDR3 runs from the conserved cysteine through the conserved F or W. The order of the fields is D gene, clone size, J gene, V gene, CDR3 protein, CDR3 DNA. The D gene is left open where the match is weak. Clone size, where shown, is once, few, many, or a class for clones that have expanded.

>TRBD1|NA|TRBJ2-3|TRBV12-3/TRBV12-4
CASSSPQGALTDTQYF
TGTGCCAGCAGTTCGCCCCAGGGGGCGCTGACAGATACGCAGTATTTT
>NA|many|TRBJ2-7|TRBV20-1
CSARDPGTYEQYF
TGCAGTGCTAGAGATCCAGGTACCTACGAGCAGTACTTC
>NA|NA|TRBJ2-2|TRBV12-3/TRBV12-4
CASSSRRAGELFF
TGTGCCAGCAGTTCCCGTAGGGCCGGGGAGCTGTTTTTT
>TRBD2|many|TRBJ2-1|TRBV20-1
CSARDRPGGGQFF
TGCAGTGCTAGAGACCGCCCGGGGGGTGGTCAGTTCTTC
>NA|NA|TRBJ2-2|TRBV4-3
CASSSTEWGGELFF
TGCGCCAGCAGCTCAACTGAGTGGGGCGGGGAGCTGTTTTTT
>TRBD2|many|TRBJ2-3|TRBV20-1
CSAPTSGRTDTQYF
TGCAGTGCCCCCACTAGCGGTAGAACAGATACGCAGTATTTT
>NA|few|TRBJ2-7|TRBV12-5
CASGLVDGMYEQYF
TGTGCTAGTGGTTTAGTGGACGGGATGTACGAGCAGTACTTC
>NA|few|TRBJ1-2|TRBV6-1
CASSNPGAIYGYTF
TGTGCCAGCAGCAACCCAGGGGCCATCTATGGCTACACCTTC
>NA|many|TRBJ1-6|TRBV6-5
CASRQTVPIQPLHF
TGTGCCAGCAGGCAGACAGTTCCAATTCAACCCCTCCACTTT
>TRBD2|NA|TRBJ2-1|TRBV6-4
CASSILAGEGYEQFF
TGTGCCAGCAGCATCCTAGCGGGAGAGGGCTATGAGCAGTTCTTC
>NA|NA|TRBJ2-1|TRBV5-8
CASSSGLSLNNEQFF
TGTGCCAGCAGTTCCGGACTATCCCTCAACAATGAGCAGTTCTTC
>NA|NA|TRBJ1-2|TRBV2
CASREGDGYTF
TGTGCCAGCAGGGAGGGAGATGGCTACACCTTC
>NA|few|TRBJ2-5|TRBV3-1
CASSPPSETQYF
TGTGCCAGCAGCCCACCTTCAGAGACCCAGTACTTC
>NA|NA|TRBJ1-1|TRBV29-1
CSGGHENTEAFF
TGCAGCGGGGGACACGAGAACACTGAAGCTTTCTTT
>NA|NA|TRBJ2-4|TRBV20-1
CSAREGYEWGHQNIQYF
TGCAGTGCTAGAGAGGGTTACGAATGGGGTCATCAAAACATTCAGTACTTC
>TRBD1|few|TRBJ2-2|TRBV6-2/TRBV6-3
CASGQGYTGELFF
TGTGCCAGCGGACAGGGGTACACCGGGGAGCTGTTTTTT
>NA|few|TRBJ2-7|TRBV6-6
CASSYGRPTYEQYF
TGTGCCAGCAGTTACGGGAGGCCAACCTACGAGCAGTACTTC
>NA|few|TRBJ2-1|TRBV5-1
CASSFTIPYNEQFF
TGCGCCAGCAGCTTCACAATTCCATACAATGAGCAGTTCTTC
>TRBD1|few|TRBJ2-5|TRBV5-1
CASTKSDRGEETQYF
TGCGCCAGCACCAAGTCGGACAGGGGGGAAGAGACCCAGTACTTC
>NA|many|TRBJ2-2|TRBV27
CASRQGGSESGELFF
TGTGCCAGCAGGCAAGGGGGGAGCGAGTCCGGGGAGCTGTTTTTT
>TRBD2|many|TRBJ2-5|TRBV5-1
CASSLAGGPQETQYF
TGCGCCAGCAGCTTGGCGGGAGGGCCCCAAGAGACCCAGTACTTC
>NA|NA|TRBJ1-2|TRBV29-1
CSVPIGGSNYGYTF
TGCAGCGTCCCGATTGGGGGGTCTAACTATGGCTACACCTTC
>NA|many|TRBJ2-7|TRBV13
CASSSADEQYF
TGTGCCAGCAGCTCCGCGGACGAGCAGTACTTC
>TRBD1|many|TRBJ2-1|TRBV29-1
CSVEGTGGNEQFF
TGCAGCGTTGAGGGGACAGGGGGGAATGAGCAGTTCTTC
>TRBD1|NA|TRBJ1-5|TRBV18
CASSQQGGDQPQHF
TGTGCCAGCTCGCAACAGGGGGGCGATCAGCCCCAGCATTTT
>NA|NA|TRBJ2-3|TRBV6-5
CASSYSKGEDTQYF
TGTGCCAGCAGTTACTCGAAGGGTGAAGATACGCAGTATTTT
>TRBD2|NA|TRBJ2-3|TRBV2
CASSRDYTDTQYF
TGTGCCAGCAGTCGGGACTACACAGATACGCAGTATTTT
>NA|NA|TRBJ2-5|TRBV5-1
CASSWDTGTQYF
TGCGCCAGCAGTTGGGACACCGGGACCCAGTACTTC
>TRBD2|NA|TRBJ2-5|TRBV11-2
CASSFTSGREETQYF
TGTGCCAGCAGCTTTACTAGCGGGAGAGAAGAGACCCAGTACTTC
>TRBD2|many|TRBJ2-1|TRBV29-1
CSGRLAGGNEQFF
TGCAGCGGCAGACTAGCGGGGGGGAATGAGCAGTTCTTC
>NA|NA|TRBJ1-2|TRBV30
CAWKPGNYGYTF
TGTGCCTGGAAACCAGGGAACTATGGCTACACCTTC
>TRBD2|few|TRBJ2-3|TRBV2
CASKAGGDTQYF
TGTGCCAGCAAGGCGGGAGGGGATACGCAGTATTTT
>NA|many|TRBJ1-1|TRBV29-1
CSVSEAATEAFF
TGCAGCGTCTCCGAGGCAGCCACTGAAGCTTTCTTT
>TRBD1|many|TRBJ2-2|TRBV24-1
CATSDVNRGPGELFF
TGTGCCACCAGTGACGTAAACAGGGGGCCCGGGGAGCTGTTTTTT
>TRBD1|few|TRBJ2-1|TRBV15
CATSRDSGTGNEQFF
TGTGCCACCAGCAGAGATAGTGGGACAGGGAATGAGCAGTTCTTC
>NA|many|TRBJ2-1|TRBV11-2
CASSLGASSYNEQFF
TGTGCCAGCAGCTTGGGGGCTAGCTCCTACAATGAGCAGTTCTTC
>NA|NA|TRBJ1-1|TRBV5-4
CASSPVDGGRTEAFF
TGTGCCAGCAGCCCAGTGGACGGCGGTCGGACTGAAGCTTTCTTT
>TRBD1|many|TRBJ1-2|TRBV27
CASSRGQTRYGYTF
TGTGCCAGCAGCCGGGGACAGACCCGCTATGGCTACACCTTC
>NA|few|TRBJ1-6|TRBV20-1
CSARDRADNSPLHF
TGCAGTGCTAGAGACAGGGCTGATAATTCACCCCTCCACTTT
>NA|many|TRBJ2-2|TRBV27
CASSWGGELFF
TGTGCCAGCAGTTGGGGCGGGGAGCTGTTTTTT
>TRBD1|many|TRBJ1-2|TRBV7-9
CASSYRDSYGYTF
TGTGCCAGCAGCTACCGGGACAGCTATGGCTACACCTTC
>NA|few|TRBJ2-7|TRBV28
CASSLTGFEQYF
TGTGCCAGCAGTCTCACAGGGTTCGAGCAGTACTTC
>NA|NA|TRBJ2-1|TRBV7-2
CASSKGLVEQFF
TGTGCCAGCAGCAAGGGGCTAGTTGAGCAGTTCTTC
>NA|few|TRBJ2-1|TRBV20-1
CSAHRGSSYNEQFF
TGCAGTGCCCACAGAGGAAGCTCCTACAATGAGCAGTTCTTC